This T cell receptor beta chain was sequenced for a study of early T cells in non-severe SARS-CoV-2 infection. Study information: From unsorted whole blood, bulk RNA was sequenced, and the chains remained unpaired.

Individual cDNA molecules each received unique molecular identifiers attached to them. MiXCR, applied by TCRdb to the 5' RACE reads, yields one record per CDR3 protein. The sample yields about 76,000 distinct CDR3 sequences, less than 20% seen once. This CDR3 contains 15 residues. J gave up 3 bases and V 5 bases, and 10 bases lay outside the gene matches. Germline lookup yields CDR1 SGHAT and CDR2 FQNNGV. Study results and caveats: VDJdb matching, biased toward anti-spike CD8 responses, missed private and CD4 specificities.

This clonotype was counted a few times. What it recognizes is unknown. The receptor comes from an adult who was a healthcare worker with PCR-confirmed SARS-CoV-2 infection or an uninfected control (not recorded which). The specimen was whole blood. The chain is built from TRBV11-2 and TRBJ2-7; 7 nucleotides match TRBD1. CDR3 coding DNA: TGTGCCAGCAGCCACCCGGGACAGTCTATCTACGAGCAGTACTTC. Protein product: CASSHPGQSIYEQYF.